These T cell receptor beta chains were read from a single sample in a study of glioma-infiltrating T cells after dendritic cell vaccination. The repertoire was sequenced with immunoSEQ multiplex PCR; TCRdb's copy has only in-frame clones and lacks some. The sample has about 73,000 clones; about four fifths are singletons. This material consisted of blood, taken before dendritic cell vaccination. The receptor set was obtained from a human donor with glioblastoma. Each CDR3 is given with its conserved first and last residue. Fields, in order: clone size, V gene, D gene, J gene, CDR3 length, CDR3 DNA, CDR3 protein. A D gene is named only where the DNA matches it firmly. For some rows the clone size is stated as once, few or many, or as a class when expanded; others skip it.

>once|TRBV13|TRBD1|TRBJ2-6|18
TGTGCCAGCAGTCAACTCCGGGACAGGGGCTCTGGGGCCAACGTCCTGACTTTC
CASSQLRDRGSGANVLTF
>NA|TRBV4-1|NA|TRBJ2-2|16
TGCGCCAGCAGCCAAGGTACTACGGCTTACACCGGGGAGCTGTTTTTT
CASSQGTTAYTGELFF
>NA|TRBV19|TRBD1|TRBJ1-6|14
TGTGCCAGTAGTATGGGACAGGGGACTTCACCCCTCCACTTT
CASSMGQGTSPLHF
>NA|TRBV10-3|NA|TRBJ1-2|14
TGTGCCCTAAGCCCTACAGGGCTTCACTATGGCTACACCTTC
CALSPTGLHYGYTF
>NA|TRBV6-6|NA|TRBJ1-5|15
TGTGCCAGCCTCAGGACAGTCGATAGCAATCAGCCCCAGCATTTT
CASLRTVDSNQPQHF
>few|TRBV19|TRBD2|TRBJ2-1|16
TGTGCCAGTAGTATAGATGGGACTAGCGGAACTAATGAGCAGTTCTTC
CASSIDGTSGTNEQFF
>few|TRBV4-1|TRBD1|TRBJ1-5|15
TGCGCCAGCAGCCATCTGACAGGGGGCAATCAGCCCCAGCATTTT
CASSHLTGGNQPQHF
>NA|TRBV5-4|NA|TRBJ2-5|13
TGTGCCAGCACATTGGAATGGGCAGAGACCCAGTACTTC
CASTLEWAETQYF
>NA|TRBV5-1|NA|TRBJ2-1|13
TGCGCCAGCAGCCGAGGACTGTACAATGAGCAGTTCTTC
CASSRGLYNEQFF
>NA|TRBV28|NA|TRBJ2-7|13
TGTGCCAGCAGTTCTGCTGGCCTCTACGAGCAGTACTTC
CASSSAGLYEQYF
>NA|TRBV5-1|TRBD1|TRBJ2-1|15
TGCGCCAGCAGCTTGGAAGGGGGCTGGGGCAATGAGCAGTTCTTC
CASSLEGGWGNEQFF
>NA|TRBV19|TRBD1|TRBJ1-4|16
TGTGCCAGTAGTCCTCACACAGGGGGCCTCCGGGAAAAACTGTTTTTT
CASSPHTGGLREKLFF
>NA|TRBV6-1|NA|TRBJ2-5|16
TGTGCCAGCAGTGATTTTCAGAATAGCGCGCAAGAGACCCAGTACTTC
CASSDFQNSAQETQYF
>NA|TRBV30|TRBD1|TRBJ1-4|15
TGTGCCTGGAGTGTCAGGACAGGGGGCGTTGAAAAACTGTTTTTT
CAWSVRTGGVEKLFF
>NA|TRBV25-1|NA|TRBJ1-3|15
TGTGCCAGCAGTGGGGGGCCAGGTGCCGGAAACACCATATATTTT
CASSGGPGAGNTIYF
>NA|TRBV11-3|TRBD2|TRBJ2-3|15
TGTGCCAGCAGCTTACGGCTAGCGGGAGCAGATACGCAGTATTTT
CASSLRLAGADTQYF
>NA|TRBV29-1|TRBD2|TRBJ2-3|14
TGCAGCCCATCGGGACTAGCGGGTCCAGATACGCAGTATTTT
CSPSGLAGPDTQYF
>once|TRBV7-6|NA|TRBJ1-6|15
TGTGCCAGCAGCTCCTCGGGGGGGCCGAATTCACCCCTCCACTTT
CASSSSGGPNSPLHF
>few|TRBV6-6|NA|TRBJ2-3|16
TGTGCCAGCAGAGACACCGGACAAAAAGACACAGATACGCAGTATTTT
CASRDTGQKDTDTQYF
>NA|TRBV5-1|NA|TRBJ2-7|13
TGCGCCAGCAGCTTGTCATCCTCCTACGAGCAGTACTTC
CASSLSSSYEQYF
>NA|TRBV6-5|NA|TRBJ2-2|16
TGTGCCAGCAGTTACTCGATGCTGACGGGAAACCGGGAGCTGTTTTTT
CASSYSMLTGNRELFF
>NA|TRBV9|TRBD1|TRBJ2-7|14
TGTGCCAGCAGCGTAGGGGGACAGTCCTACGAGCAGTACTTC
CASSVGGQSYEQYF
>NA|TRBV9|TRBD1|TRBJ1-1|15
TGTGCCAGCAGCACCACAGGGGGCGCGAACACTGAAGCTTTCTTT
CASSTTGGANTEAFF
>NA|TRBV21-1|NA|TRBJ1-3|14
TGTGCCAGCATTTTAACAGGGTCTGGAAACACCATATATTTT
CASILTGSGNTIYF
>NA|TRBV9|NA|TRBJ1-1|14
TGTGCCAGCAGCCCAAGACGGGAGAACACTGAAGCTTTCTTT
CASSPRRENTEAFF
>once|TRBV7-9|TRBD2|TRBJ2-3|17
TGTGCCAGCTCCAGCGCGGCGGGAGGAGGGGGCACAGATACGCAGTATTTT
CASSSAAGGGGTDTQYF
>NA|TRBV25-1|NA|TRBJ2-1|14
TGTGCCAGCAGAGACGATTTCGGGGGCAATGAGCAGTTCTTC
CASRDDFGGNEQFF
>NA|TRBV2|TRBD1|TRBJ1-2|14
TGTGCCAGCAGTTACACAGGGGACGGCTATGGCTACACCTTC
CASSYTGDGYGYTF
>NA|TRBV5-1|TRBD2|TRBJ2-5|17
TGCGCCAGCAGCTTGGCGGTAGCGGGGGGCCAGTGGGAGACCCAGTACTTC
CASSLAVAGGQWETQYF
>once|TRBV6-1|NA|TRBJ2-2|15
TGTGCCAGCAGTGGCGAGGGCTCCTCCACCGGGGAGCTGTTTTTT
CASSGEGSSTGELFF
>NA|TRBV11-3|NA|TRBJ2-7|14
TGTGCCAGCAGCCAGATCGCGGGGTCCCACGAGCAGTACTTC
CASSQIAGSHEQYF
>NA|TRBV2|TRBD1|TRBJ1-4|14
TGTGCCAGCAGGGAGACAGGGGGTTTGGAAAAACTGTTTTTT
CASRETGGLEKLFF
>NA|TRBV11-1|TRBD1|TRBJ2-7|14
TGTGCCAGCAGACGCCAGGGGGCAGGCTACGAGCAGTACTTC
CASRRQGAGYEQYF
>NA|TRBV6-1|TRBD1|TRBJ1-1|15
TGTGCCAGCAATCCTGACAGGGTGATGAACACTGAAGCTTTCTTT
CASNPDRVMNTEAFF
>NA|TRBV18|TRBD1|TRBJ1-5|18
TGTGCCAGCTCATCAGGCTTGACAGGGCCCGATAGCAATCAGCCCCAGCATTTT
CASSSGLTGPDSNQPQHF
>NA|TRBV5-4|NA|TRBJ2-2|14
TGTGCCAGCAGCCCGGACAGCCCTAGGGGGGAGCTGTTTTTT
CASSPDSPRGELFF
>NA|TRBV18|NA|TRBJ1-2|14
TGTGCCAGCTCAACCAGGGGAGAGGGCTATGGCTACACCTTC
CASSTRGEGYGYTF
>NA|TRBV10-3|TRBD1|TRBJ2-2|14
TGTGCCTCCGACAGGGGGCTAAACACCGGGGAGCTGTTTTTT
CASDRGLNTGELFF
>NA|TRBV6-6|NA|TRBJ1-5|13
TGTGCCACCAGTACCCAGGGTAATCAGCCCCAGCATTTT
CATSTQGNQPQHF
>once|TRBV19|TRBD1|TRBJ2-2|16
TGTGCCAGTAGACACCGAGACAGGGGGAATACCGGGGAGCTGTTTTTT
CASRHRDRGNTGELFF
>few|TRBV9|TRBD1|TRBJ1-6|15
TGTGCCAGCAGCCTCTGGGACAGTGGGAGTTCACCCCTCCACTTT
CASSLWDSGSSPLHF
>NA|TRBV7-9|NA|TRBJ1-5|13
TGTGCCAGCAGCCCCTACCACAATCAGCCCCAGCATTTT
CASSPYHNQPQHF
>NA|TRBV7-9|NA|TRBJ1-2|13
TGTGCCAGCAGCATGTCAGAGGACTATGGCTACACCTTC
CASSMSEDYGYTF
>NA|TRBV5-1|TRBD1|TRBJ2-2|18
TGCGCCAGCGGTCTGTCCGGGACAGGGTCGTCATACACCGGGGAGCTGTTTTTT
CASGLSGTGSSYTGELFF
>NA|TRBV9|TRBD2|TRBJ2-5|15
TGTGCCAGCAGTGTAGCGGGGGGGCGTATAGAGACCCAGTACTTC
CASSVAGGRIETQYF
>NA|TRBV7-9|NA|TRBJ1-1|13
TGTGCCAGCAGCAGAAACAGGAACACTGAAGCTTTCTTT
CASSRNRNTEAFF
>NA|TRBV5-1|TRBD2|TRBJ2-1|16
TGCGCCAGCAGCTTGATTGGACTAGCGATTTACAATGAGCAGTTCTTC
CASSLIGLAIYNEQFF
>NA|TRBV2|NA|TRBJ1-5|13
TGTGCCAGCAGTGACGGGGTCTATCAGCCCCAGCATTTT
CASSDGVYQPQHF
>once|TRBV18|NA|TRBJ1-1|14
TGTGCCAGCACCTGGGCCCCGCTGGAGGGGAAAGCTTTCTTT
CASTWAPLEGKAFF
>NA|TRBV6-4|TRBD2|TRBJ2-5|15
TGTGCCAGCAGTGAATCTAGCGGGGGCCAAGAGACCCAGTACTTC
CASSESSGGQETQYF
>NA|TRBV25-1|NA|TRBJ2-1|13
TGTGCCAGCAGCCCCAGGGGCCGCAATGAGCAGTTCTTC
CASSPRGRNEQFF
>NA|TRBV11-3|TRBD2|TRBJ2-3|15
TGTGCCAGCAGCATGGGACTAGCGGACACAGATACGCAGTATTTT
CASSMGLADTDTQYF
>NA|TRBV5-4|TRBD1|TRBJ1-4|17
TGTGCCAGCAGCCCGGGAGGGGGCCTATCAACTAATGAAAAACTGTTTTTT
CASSPGGGLSTNEKLFF
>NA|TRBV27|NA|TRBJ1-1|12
TGTGCCAGCAGTTTTGCGGGCACTGAAGCTTTCTTT
CASSFAGTEAFF
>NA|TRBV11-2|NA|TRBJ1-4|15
TGTGCCAGCAGCCCCGGACGCCTCAGGGGTGAAAAACTGTTTTTT
CASSPGRLRGEKLFF
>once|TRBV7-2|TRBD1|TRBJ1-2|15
TGTGCCAGCAGCCCGAGGGACAGGGGAGACTATGGCTACACCTTC
CASSPRDRGDYGYTF
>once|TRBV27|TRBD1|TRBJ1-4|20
TGTGCCAGCAGTCCCTCTCGCCTACAGGGGGCGCGGGGAACTAATGAAAAACTGTTTTTT
CASSPSRLQGARGTNEKLFF
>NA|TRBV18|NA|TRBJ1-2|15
TGTGCCAGCTCACCCTACAGGGTGGAGGACTATGGCTACACCTTC
CASSPYRVEDYGYTF
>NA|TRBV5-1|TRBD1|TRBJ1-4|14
TGCGCCAGCAGCCCCGGGACAGGGGATGAAAAACTGTTTTTT
CASSPGTGDEKLFF